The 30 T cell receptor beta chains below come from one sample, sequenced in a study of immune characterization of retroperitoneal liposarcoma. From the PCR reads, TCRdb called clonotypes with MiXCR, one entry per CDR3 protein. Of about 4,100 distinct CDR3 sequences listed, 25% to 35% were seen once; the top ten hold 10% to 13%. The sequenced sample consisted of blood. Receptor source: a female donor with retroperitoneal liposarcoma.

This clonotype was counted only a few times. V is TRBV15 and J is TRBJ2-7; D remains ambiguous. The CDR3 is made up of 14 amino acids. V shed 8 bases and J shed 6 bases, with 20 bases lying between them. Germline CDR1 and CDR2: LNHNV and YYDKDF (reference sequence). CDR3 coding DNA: TGTGCCACCTCGGCAGGCAGCTTTTCACGCGAGCAGTACTTC. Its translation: CATSAGSFSREQYF. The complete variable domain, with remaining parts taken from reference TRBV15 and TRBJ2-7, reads DAMVIQNPRYQVTQFGKPVTLSCSQTLNHNVMYWYQQKSSQAPKLLFHYYDKDFNNEADTPDNFQSRRPNTSFCFLDIRSPGLGDTAMYLCATSAGSFSREQYFGPGTRLTVT.

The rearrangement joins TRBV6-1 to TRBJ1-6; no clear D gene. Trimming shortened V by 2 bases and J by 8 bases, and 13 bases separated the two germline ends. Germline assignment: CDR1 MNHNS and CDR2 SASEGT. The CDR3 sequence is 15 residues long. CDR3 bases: TGTGCCAGCAGTGAAAGCTTCCCCATTCATTCACCCCTCCACTTT. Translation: CASSESFPIHSPLHF.

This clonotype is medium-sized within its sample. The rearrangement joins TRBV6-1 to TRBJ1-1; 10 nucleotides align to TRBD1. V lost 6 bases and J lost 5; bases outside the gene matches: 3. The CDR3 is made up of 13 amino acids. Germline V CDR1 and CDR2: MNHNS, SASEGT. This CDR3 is CASRDRGSTEAFF. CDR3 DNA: TGTGCCAGCAGGGACAGGGGGAGTACTGAAGCTTTCTTT.

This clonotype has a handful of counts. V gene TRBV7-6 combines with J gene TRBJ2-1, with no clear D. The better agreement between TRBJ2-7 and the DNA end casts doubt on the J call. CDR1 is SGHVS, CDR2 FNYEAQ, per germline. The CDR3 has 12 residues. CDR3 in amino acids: CASSPGDYEQYF. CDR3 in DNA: TGTGCCAGCAGCCCGGGCGACTACGAGCAGTACTTC.

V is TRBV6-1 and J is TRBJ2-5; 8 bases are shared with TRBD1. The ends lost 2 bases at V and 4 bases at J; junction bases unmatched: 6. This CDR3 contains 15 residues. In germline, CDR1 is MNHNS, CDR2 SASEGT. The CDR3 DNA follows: TGTGCCAGCAGTGAACTTGACAGGGGATCAGAGACCCAGTACTTC. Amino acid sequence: CASSELDRGSETQYF.

The CDR3 DNA reads TGTGCCAGCAGCGTAACGATGGGACAGGGTGGCAATGAGCAGTTCTTC. This sequence encodes CASSVTMGQGGNEQFF. The chain carries TRBV9 and TRBJ2-5, with 9 nucleotides matching TRBD1. The J call is in doubt because the DNA end fits TRBJ2-1 better. The CDR3 runs to 16 residues. CDR1 and CDR2 (germline): SGDLS, YYNGEE.

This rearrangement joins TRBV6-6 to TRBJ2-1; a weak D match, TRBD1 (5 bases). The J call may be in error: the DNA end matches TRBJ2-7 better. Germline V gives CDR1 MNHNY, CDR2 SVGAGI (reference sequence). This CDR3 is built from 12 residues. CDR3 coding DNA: TGTGCCAGCAGTTACACAGGCTTGGAGCAGTACTTC. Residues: CASSYTGLEQYF.

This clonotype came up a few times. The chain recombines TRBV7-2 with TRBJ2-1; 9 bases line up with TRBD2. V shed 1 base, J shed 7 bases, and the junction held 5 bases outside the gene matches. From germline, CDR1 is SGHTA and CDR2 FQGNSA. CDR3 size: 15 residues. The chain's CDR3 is CASSLGSGRTNEQFF. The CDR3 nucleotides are TGTGCCAGCAGCTTAGGTAGCGGGAGAACGAATGAGCAGTTCTTC.

The CDR3 region is CASSLFSGPSGYSYEQYF. CDR3 bases: TGTGCCAGCAGTTTATTTTCGGGTCCTAGCGGGTACTCCTACGAGCAGTACTTC. The gene calls are TRBV28 and TRBJ2-7; 8 nucleotides match TRBD2. V was clipped by 1 base and J by 0 bases; unmatched bases: 11. The CDR3 is 18 amino acids. Germline values: CDR1 MDHEN, CDR2 SYDVKM.

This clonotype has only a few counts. The CDR3 coding sequence is TGTGCCAGCAGCTTATGGTCAGAAGGGGATTACGAGCAGTTCTTC. It is translated as CASSLWSEGDYEQFF. The J gene is TRBJ2-1, the V gene TRBV7-2, with D possibly being TRBD1 (5 bases). Trimming shortened V by 2 bases and J by 10 bases, and 18 bases separated the two germline ends. Germline CDR1 SGHTA, CDR2 FQGNSA. The CDR3 is 15 amino acids.

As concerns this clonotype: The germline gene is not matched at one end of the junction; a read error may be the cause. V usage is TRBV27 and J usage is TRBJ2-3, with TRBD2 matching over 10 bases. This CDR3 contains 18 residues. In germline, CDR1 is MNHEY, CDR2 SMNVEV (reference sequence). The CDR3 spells CASSLEASAGGPTDTHYF. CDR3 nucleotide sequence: TGTGCCAGCAGTTTAGAAGCTTCAGCGGGGGGGCCGACAGATACGCACTATTTT.

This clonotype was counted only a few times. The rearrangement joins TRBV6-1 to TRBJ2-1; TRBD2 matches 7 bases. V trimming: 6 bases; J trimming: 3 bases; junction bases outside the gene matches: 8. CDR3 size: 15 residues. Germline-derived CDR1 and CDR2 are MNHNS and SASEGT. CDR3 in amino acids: CASSPWGTNYNEQFF. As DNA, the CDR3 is TGTGCCAGCAGCCCTTGGGGGACTAACTACAATGAGCAGTTCTTC.

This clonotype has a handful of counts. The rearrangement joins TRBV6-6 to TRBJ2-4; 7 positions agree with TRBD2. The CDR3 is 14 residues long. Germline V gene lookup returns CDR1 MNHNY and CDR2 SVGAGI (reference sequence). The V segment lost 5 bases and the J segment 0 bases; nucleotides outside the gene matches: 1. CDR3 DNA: TGTGCCAGCAGTAGCGGGATAGCCAAAAACATTCAGTACTTC. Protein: CASSSGIAKNIQYF.

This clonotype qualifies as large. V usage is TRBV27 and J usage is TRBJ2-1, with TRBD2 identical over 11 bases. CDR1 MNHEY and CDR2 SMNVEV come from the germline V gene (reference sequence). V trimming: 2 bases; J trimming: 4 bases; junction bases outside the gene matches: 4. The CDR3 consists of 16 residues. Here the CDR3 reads CASSLGTSGGYNEQFF. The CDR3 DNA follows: TGTGCCAGCAGTTTAGGGACTAGCGGAGGTTACAATGAGCAGTTCTTC.

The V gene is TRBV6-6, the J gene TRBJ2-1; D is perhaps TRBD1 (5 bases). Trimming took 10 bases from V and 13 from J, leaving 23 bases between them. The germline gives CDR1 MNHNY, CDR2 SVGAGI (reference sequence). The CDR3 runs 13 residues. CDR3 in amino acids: CANRQYPQETQFF. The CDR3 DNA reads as TGTGCCAACCGACAGTACCCACAAGAGACCCAGTTCTTC.

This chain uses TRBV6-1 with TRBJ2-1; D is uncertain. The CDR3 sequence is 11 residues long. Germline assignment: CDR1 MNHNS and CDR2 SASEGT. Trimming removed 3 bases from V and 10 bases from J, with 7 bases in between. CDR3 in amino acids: CASSDLREQFF. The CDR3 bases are TGTGCCAGCAGTGACCTGCGCGAGCAGTTCTTC.

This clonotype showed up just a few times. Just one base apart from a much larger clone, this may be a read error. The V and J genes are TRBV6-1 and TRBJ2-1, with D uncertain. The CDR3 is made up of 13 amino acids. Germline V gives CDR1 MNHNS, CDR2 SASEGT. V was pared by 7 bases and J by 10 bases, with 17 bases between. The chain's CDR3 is CASTPGSSYEQFF. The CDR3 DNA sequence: TGTGCCAGCACCCCGGGCAGCTCCTACGAGCAGTTCTTC.

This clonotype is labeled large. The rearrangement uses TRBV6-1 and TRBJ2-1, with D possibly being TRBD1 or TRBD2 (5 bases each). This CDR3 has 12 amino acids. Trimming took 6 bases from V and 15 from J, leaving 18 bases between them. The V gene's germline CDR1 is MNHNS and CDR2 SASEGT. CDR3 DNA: TGTGCCAGCAGGGCTGGGACGGGTCGTTGGTTCTTC. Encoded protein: CASRAGTGRWFF.

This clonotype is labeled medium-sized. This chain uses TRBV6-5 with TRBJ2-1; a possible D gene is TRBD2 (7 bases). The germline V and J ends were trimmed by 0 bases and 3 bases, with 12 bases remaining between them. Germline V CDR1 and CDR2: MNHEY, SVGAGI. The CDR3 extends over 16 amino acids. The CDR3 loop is CASSYSGGGLYNEQFF. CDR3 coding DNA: TGTGCCAGCAGTTACTCGGGAGGGGGACTCTACAATGAGCAGTTCTTC.

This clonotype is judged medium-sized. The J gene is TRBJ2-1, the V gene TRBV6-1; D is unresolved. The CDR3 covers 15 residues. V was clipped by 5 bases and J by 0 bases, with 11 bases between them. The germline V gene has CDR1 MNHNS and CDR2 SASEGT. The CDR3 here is CASSLTRNSYNEQFF. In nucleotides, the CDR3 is TGTGCCAGCAGTCTTACACGGAACTCCTACAATGAGCAGTTCTTC.

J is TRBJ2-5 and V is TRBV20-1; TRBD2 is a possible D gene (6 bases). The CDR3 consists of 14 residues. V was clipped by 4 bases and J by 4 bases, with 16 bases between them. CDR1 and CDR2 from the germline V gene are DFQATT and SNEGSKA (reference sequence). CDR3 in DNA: TGCAGTGCTACGAAAACTAGCTTCGGAGAGACCCAGTACTTC. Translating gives CSATKTSFGETQYF.

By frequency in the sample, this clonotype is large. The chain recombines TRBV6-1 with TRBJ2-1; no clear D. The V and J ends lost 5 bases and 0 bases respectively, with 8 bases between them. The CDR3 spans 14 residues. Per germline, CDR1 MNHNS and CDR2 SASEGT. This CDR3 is CASSQTPSYNEQFF. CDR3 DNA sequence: TGTGCCAGCAGTCAGACACCCTCCTACAATGAGCAGTTCTTC.

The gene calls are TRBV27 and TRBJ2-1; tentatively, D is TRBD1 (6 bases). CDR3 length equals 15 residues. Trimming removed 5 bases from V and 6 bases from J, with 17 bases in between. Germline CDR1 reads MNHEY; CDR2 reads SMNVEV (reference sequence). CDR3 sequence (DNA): TGTGCCAGCAGTATCCGGGGACACGCTTTCAATGAGCAGTTCTTC. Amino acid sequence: CASSIRGHAFNEQFF.

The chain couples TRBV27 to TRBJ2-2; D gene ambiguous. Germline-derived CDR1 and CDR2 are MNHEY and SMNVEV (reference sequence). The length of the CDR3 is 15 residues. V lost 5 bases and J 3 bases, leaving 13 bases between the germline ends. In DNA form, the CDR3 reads TGTGCCAGCAGTAATGGGGAAAAGTACACCGGGGAGCTGTTTTTT. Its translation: CASSNGEKYTGELFF.

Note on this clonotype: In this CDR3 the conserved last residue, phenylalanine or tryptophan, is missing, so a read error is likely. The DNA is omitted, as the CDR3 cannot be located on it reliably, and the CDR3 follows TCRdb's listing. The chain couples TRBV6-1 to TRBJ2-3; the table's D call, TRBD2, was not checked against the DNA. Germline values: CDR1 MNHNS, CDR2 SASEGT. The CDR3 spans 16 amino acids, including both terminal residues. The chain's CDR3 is CASSRASWTYEQYFGP.

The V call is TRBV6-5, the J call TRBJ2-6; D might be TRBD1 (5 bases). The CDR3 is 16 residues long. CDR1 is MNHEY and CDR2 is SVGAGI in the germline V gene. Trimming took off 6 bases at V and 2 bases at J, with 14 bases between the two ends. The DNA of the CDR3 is TGTGCCAGCAGCCAGGGTGTGGGCCCTGGGGCCAACGTCCTGACTTTC. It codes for CASSQGVGPGANVLTF.

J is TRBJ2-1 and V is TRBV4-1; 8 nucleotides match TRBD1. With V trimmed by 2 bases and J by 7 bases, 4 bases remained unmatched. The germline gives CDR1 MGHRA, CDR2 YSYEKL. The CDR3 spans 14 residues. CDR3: CASSQPGGRNEQFF. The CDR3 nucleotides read TGCGCCAGCAGCCAACCAGGGGGCAGGAATGAGCAGTTCTTC.

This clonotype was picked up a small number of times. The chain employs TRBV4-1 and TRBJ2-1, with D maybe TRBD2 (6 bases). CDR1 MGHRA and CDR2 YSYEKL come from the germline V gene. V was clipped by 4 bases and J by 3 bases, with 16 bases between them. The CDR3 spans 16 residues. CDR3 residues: CASSPPTSMVYNEQFF. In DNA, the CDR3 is TGCGCCAGCAGCCCCCCGACTAGTATGGTCTACAATGAGCAGTTCTTC.

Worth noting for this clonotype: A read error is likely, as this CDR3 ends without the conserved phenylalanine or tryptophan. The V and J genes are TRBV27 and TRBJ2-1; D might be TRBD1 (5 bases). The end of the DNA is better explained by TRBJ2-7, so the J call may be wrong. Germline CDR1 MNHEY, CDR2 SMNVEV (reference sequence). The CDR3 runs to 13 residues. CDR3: CASSFLRGYEQYS. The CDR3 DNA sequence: TGTGCCAGCAGTTTCCTAAGGGGATACGAGCAGTACTCC.

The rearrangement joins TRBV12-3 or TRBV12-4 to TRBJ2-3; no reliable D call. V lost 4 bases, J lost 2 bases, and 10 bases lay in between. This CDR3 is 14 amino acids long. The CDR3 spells CASSSLGHTDTQYF. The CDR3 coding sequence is TGTGCCAGCAGTTCTCTGGGCCACACAGATACGCAGTATTTT.